This record covers a single TCR beta chain. Its antigen is still unknown. The data stem from a study of CD8 T cells in ankylosing spondylitis. The study, taken as a whole, reports: It was reported that disease-linked clones were significantly enriched in matched ankylosing spondylitis synovial fluid. A motif of 7 or 8 highly homologous TCR beta variants was seen as apparently characteristic of ankylosing spondylitis blood.

Germline V lookup: CDR1 SGHAT, CDR2 FQNNGV. The CDR3 is 14 amino acids. Trimming cost V 6 bases and J 0 bases, with 12 bases left between them. TCRdb processed the 5' RACE reads anew with MiXCR; each CDR3 protein has one entry. The table records about 540,000 distinct CDR3 sequences, 9.5% to 15% of them present only once. Sequencing was carried out using blood, either unsorted or a sorted T cell fraction (not recorded which). This chain uses TRBV11-2 with TRBJ2-7; no clear D. The receptor's source is a male donor with ankylosing spondylitis. The CDR3 DNA follows: TGTGCCAGCAGTTCCCTCCGGGCCTCCTACGAGCAGTACTTC. Its protein product is CASSSLRASYEQYF.